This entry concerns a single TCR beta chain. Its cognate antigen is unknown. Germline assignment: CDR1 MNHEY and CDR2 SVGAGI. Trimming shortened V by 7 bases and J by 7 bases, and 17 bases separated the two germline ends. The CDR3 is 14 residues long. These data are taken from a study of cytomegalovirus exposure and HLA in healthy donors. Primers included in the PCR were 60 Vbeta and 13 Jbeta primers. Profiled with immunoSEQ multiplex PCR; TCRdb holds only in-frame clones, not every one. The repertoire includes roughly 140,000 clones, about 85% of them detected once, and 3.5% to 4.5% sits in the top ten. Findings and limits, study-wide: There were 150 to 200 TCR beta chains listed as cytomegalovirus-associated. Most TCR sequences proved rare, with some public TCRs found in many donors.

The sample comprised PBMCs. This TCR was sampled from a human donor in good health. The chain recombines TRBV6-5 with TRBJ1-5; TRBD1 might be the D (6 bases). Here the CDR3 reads CASKKQGTQQPQHF. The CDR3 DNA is TGTGCCAGCAAGAAACAGGGAACTCAACAGCCCCAGCATTTT.